This entry concerns a single T cell receptor (beta chain). The protocol was immunoSEQ multiplex PCR, while the TCRdb copy is restricted to in-frame clones and leaves out a portion. The table has fewer than 300,000 clones, 87% seen once. The record originates from a study of blood T cell repertoires in COVID-19. The wider study: COVID-19 samples from acute and convalescent phases originated in the United States, Italy and Spain. PBMCs, B-cell-depleted T cells, or T cells provided the cDNA or gDNA that made up the material.

The junction had 6 bases not matched to a gene; V was cut back by 5 bases and J by 6 bases. This CDR3 is 15 amino acids long. Looked up from germline, CDR1 is KGHSH and CDR2 is LQKENI. This chain connects TRBV18 to TRBJ2-3; the match to TRBD2 covers 12 bases. This sequence was found in a woman aged 40 to 49 who had recovered from COVID-19. Source material: peripheral blood. In nucleotides, the CDR3 is TGTGCCAGCTCATCGAGGACTAGCGGGGCCGATACGCAGTATTTT. Amino acids: CASSSRTSGADTQYF.